The text below deals with one TCR beta chain. The data are from a study of blood T cell repertoires in COVID-19. Study-level background: Both acute and convalescent COVID-19 samples were obtained from the United States, Italy and Spain.

Data came from immunoSEQ multiplex PCR; TCRdb stores just in-frame clones and leaves some out. The table lists about 260,000 clones, approximately 90% of them singletons. The CDR3 loop spans 15 amino acids. Germline CDR1 MNHEY, CDR2 SMNVEV (reference sequence). The V and J ends lost 3 bases and 4 bases, in that order; junction bases with no gene match: 8. The TCR comes from a man aged 40-49 years who had been exposed to COVID-19. Sample: PBMCs or T cells enriched from blood (not recorded which). The rearrangement joins TRBV27 to TRBJ1-2; 7 nucleotides line up with TRBD1. The CDR3 sequence: CASSFDPGQPYGYTF. CDR3 coding DNA: TGTGCCAGCAGTTTCGATCCGGGACAGCCCTATGGCTACACCTTC.